The 24 T cell receptor beta chains below were found in one sample sequenced in a study of vaccination effects on CD4 cells after COVID-19. It was after nine to ten days of culture that CD4+ T cells were isolated. Participants were given two doses of BNT162b2 or mRNA-1273 vaccine. These receptors have no identified antigens. Data came from immunoSEQ multiplex PCR; TCRdb stores just in-frame clones and leaves some out. The data show 45,000 to 65,000 clones, with around 73% seen just once and roughly 4.2% held by the top ten. The sample in question was CD4+ T cells from PBMCs cultured without peptide, obtained after COVID-19 vaccination. These receptors were collected from a human donor who received a COVID-19 vaccine.

The V gene is TRBV5-1, the J gene TRBJ2-7, with D perhaps matching TRBD1 (7 bases). The CDR3 loop spans 14 amino acids. V was shortened by 4 bases and J by 3 bases, with 14 bases between the two germline ends. Germline CDR1 and CDR2: SGHRS and YFSETQ. CDR3 nucleotide sequence: TGCGCCAGCAGCCAGGGGGGCAGTGGCTACGAGCAGTACTTC. Translated, it gives CASSQGGSGYEQYF.

The gene calls are TRBV9 and TRBJ1-3; possible D gene TRBD1, 6 bases. The CDR3 sequence is 17 residues long. The V gene lost 3 bases and the J gene lost 0 bases, with 16 bases spanning the gap. Germline-derived CDR1 and CDR2 are SGDLS and YYNGEE. CDR3 loop: CASSAGTGAPSGNTIYF. As DNA, the CDR3 is TGTGCCAGCAGCGCAGGGACGGGGGCCCCCTCTGGAAACACCATATATTTT.

The chain couples TRBV5-6 to TRBJ2-7; D not resolved. The V gene's germline CDR1 is SGHDT and CDR2 YYEEEE. The V end was cut by 2 bases, the J end by 3 bases, with 9 bases between. The CDR3 is 13 residues long. DNA for the CDR3: TGTGCCAGCAGCTTTCGGACGGTCTACGAGCAGTACTTC. Translated: CASSFRTVYEQYF.

DNA for the CDR3: TGTGCCATCAGTGATTCCACAGGGAGGGAGCAGTACTTC. This gives the protein CAISDSTGREQYF. J is TRBJ2-7 and V is TRBV10-3, with D perhaps TRBD1 or TRBD2 (6 bases each). This CDR3 region has 13 residues. Germline CDR1 is ENHRY and CDR2 is SYGVKD. V lost 3 bases to trimming and J lost 7 bases, with 13 bases between them.

The V call is TRBV27, the J call TRBJ1-2; TRBD1 matches 9 bases. The V gene's germline CDR1 is MNHEY and CDR2 SMNVEV (reference sequence). The CDR3 length is 16 residues. J was trimmed by 5 bases and V by 6 bases; bases with no gene match: 13. In nucleotides, the CDR3 is TGTGCCAGCAGGTCTGTCACAGGGGGCGCGAGGTATGGCTACACCTTC. It codes for CASRSVTGGARYGYTF.

The genes are TRBV5-6 and TRBJ2-5, with 9 nucleotides matching TRBD1. The V and J ends lost 0 bases and 1 base, in that order; junction bases with no gene match: 7. The CDR3 sequence is 17 residues long. The germline V gene has CDR1 SGHDT and CDR2 YYEEEE. In DNA, the CDR3 is TGTGCCAGCAGCTTGGTGGGGACAGGGTCATTCCAAGAGACCCAGTACTTC. It is translated as CASSLVGTGSFQETQYF.

The chain carries TRBV2 and TRBJ2-7, with TRBD2 as a possible D gene (6 bases). Germline CDR1 and CDR2: SNHLY and FYNNEI. The CDR3 has 14 amino acids. Trimming pared 7 bases from V and 0 bases from J, leaving 13 bases between. The CDR3 sequence is CASNLAFSSYEQYF. CDR3 nucleotides: TGTGCCAGCAATCTAGCGTTCAGCTCCTACGAGCAGTACTTC.

This chain connects TRBV5-1 to TRBJ2-7; D remains unclear. V lost 4 bases, J lost 6 bases, and 11 bases lay in between. The germline V gene encodes CDR1 SGHRS and CDR2 YFSETQ. The CDR3 runs to 12 residues. The CDR3 DNA sequence: TGCGCCAGCAGCACGGCGCTTTCCGAGCAGTACTTC. Translation gives CASSTALSEQYF. Full variable domain (missing parts from reference TRBV5-1 and TRBJ2-7): KAGVTQTPRYLIKTRGQQVTLSCSPISGHRSVSWYQQTPGQGLQFLFEYFSETQRNKGNFPGRFSGRQFSNSRSEMNVSTLELGDSALYLCASSTALSEQYFGPGTRLTVT.

The chain carries TRBV13 and TRBJ1-3, with 8 bases identical to TRBD1. Germline trimming cut 5 bases from V and 0 bases from J; bases unmatched to any gene: 12. CDR3 length equals 18 residues. CDR1 is PRHDT, CDR2 FYEKMQ, per germline (reference sequence). In DNA, the CDR3 is TGTGCCAGCAGCATAGTCCCGACAGGGGCCCTCTCTGGAAACACCATATATTTT. This encodes CASSIVPTGALSGNTIYF.

The V gene is TRBV6-5, the J gene TRBJ1-5, with D tentatively TRBD1 (5 bases). This CDR3 has 13 amino acids. Germline CDR1 reads MNHEY; CDR2 reads SVGAGI. V was trimmed by 8 bases and J by 3 bases, leaving 11 bases between them. The CDR3 reads CASRGEDNQPQHF. The CDR3 DNA follows: TGTGCCAGCCGGGGCGAGGACAATCAGCCCCAGCATTTT.

This clone is a singleton in its sample. The chain carries TRBV11-3 and TRBJ2-1; 10 bases align to TRBD2. The V gene's germline CDR1 is SGHNT and CDR2 YENEEA. The CDR3 has 15 amino acids. The J segment lost 2 bases and the V segment lost 5 bases, leaving 3 bases of the junction unmatched. CDR3 protein: CASSPSGSAYNEQFF. DNA for the CDR3: TGTGCCAGCAGCCCTAGCGGGAGCGCCTACAATGAGCAGTTCTTC.

The chain has TRBV6-2 or TRBV6-3 and TRBJ2-7; 8 bases match TRBD1. J gave up 8 bases and V 6 bases, and 6 bases lay outside the gene matches. The germline CDR1 and CDR2 sequences are MNHEY and SVGEGT. The CDR3 length is 12 residues. For the CDR3, the DNA is TGTGCCAGCAGATACAGGGGGATAAAGCAGTACTTC. Translating it yields CASRYRGIKQYF.

The V gene is TRBV15, the J gene TRBJ1-4; no reliable D call. Trimming stripped 0 bases from V and 0 bases from J, with 14 bases between. Germline V gene lookup returns CDR1 LNHNV and CDR2 YYDKDF (reference sequence). The CDR3 is 18 residues long. CDR3: CATSRELRLTSTNEKLFF. The CDR3 coding sequence is TGTGCCACCAGCAGAGAGCTCCGGTTGACGTCAACTAATGAAAAACTGTTTTTT.

This clone has a single count. This chain connects TRBV28 to TRBJ1-2, with D possibly being TRBD1 (6 bases). This CDR3 has 14 amino acids. Germline V gene lookup returns CDR1 MDHEN and CDR2 SYDVKM. The V end was cut by 5 bases, the J end by 4 bases, with 14 bases between. The CDR3 bases are TGTGCCAGCAGTCCGGGGGACAACGGCTATGGCTACACCTTC. Translated, it gives CASSPGDNGYGYTF.

The chain couples TRBV25-1 to TRBJ2-7; D is ambiguous. Germline V CDR1 and CDR2: MGHDK, SYGVNS. The V end lost 3 bases, the J end lost 1 base, and 7 bases lay between the germline ends. The CDR3 is 13 amino acids. This CDR3 reads CASSDPLSYEQYF. In DNA, the CDR3 is TGTGCCAGCAGTGATCCCTTGTCCTACGAGCAGTACTTC.

This clone was counted only a few times. V gene TRBV5-8 combines with J gene TRBJ1-1; D ambiguous. The CDR3 totals 12 residues. In germline, CDR1 is SGHTS, CDR2 YDEGEE. Trimming pared 4 bases from V and 11 bases from J, leaving 15 bases between. CDR3 protein: CASSPRVQSAFF. The CDR3 DNA reads TGTGCCAGCAGCCCGAGGGTACAGTCTGCTTTCTTT. The full variable domain, its missing parts supplied by reference TRBV5-8 and TRBJ1-1, is EAGVTQSPTHLIKTRGQQATLRCSPISGHTSVYWYQQALGLGLQFLLWYDEGEERNRGNFPPRFSGRQFPNYSSELNVNALELEDSALYLCASSPRVQSAFFGQGTRLTVV.

V usage is TRBV7-9 and J usage is TRBJ1-6, with 8 bases identical to TRBD1. The CDR3 length is 12 residues. Per germline, CDR1 SEHNR and CDR2 FQNEAQ (reference sequence). Germline trimming cut 11 bases from V and 14 bases from J; bases unmatched to any gene: 11. The CDR3: CAVPDRVSSLHF. The CDR3, as DNA: TGTGCCGTCCCGGACAGGGTCTCTTCCCTCCACTTT.

The chain combines TRBV7-2 with TRBJ2-7; possibly TRBD1 for D (6 bases). Germline V gives CDR1 SGHTA, CDR2 FQGNSA. The length of the CDR3 is 12 residues. V was cut by 4 bases and J by 5 bases, with 9 bases left in between. CDR3 region: CASSSDRHEQYF. The CDR3 DNA reads as TGTGCCAGCAGCTCCGACAGGCACGAGCAGTACTTC. Complete variable domain (other parts from reference TRBV7-2 and TRBJ2-7): GAGVSQSPSNKVTEKGKDVELRCDPISGHTALYWYRQSLGQGLEFLIYFQGNSAPDKSGLPSDRFSAERTGGSVSTLTIQRTQQEDSAVYLCASSSDRHEQYFGPGTRLTVT.

The chain carries TRBV6-5 and TRBJ2-7; 7 nucleotides match TRBD1. This CDR3 comprises 15 residues. Germline-derived CDR1 and CDR2 are MNHEY and SVGAGI. J gave up 0 bases and V 5 bases, and 7 bases lay outside the gene matches. Written as DNA, the CDR3 is TGTGCCAGCAGTACCCGGGACAGACCCTCCTACGAGCAGTACTTC. This sequence encodes CASSTRDRPSYEQYF.

This clone appeared a few times. The CDR3 region has the DNA TGTGCCACCAGTTTGACGGGCAATTCACCCCTCCACTTT. Protein: CATSLTGNSPLHF. V and J are TRBV24-1 and TRBJ1-6; no firm D call. V was trimmed by 6 bases and J by 7 bases, leaving 9 bases between them. The CDR3 sequence is 13 residues long. In germline, CDR1 is KGHDR, CDR2 SFDVKD.

This clone was counted a few times. CDR3: CASSPRTGGTEAFF. CDR3 nucleotides: TGTGCCAGCAGCCCAAGGACAGGGGGGACTGAAGCTTTCTTT. The chain employs TRBV7-9 and TRBJ1-1; 10 nucleotides align to TRBD1. V gave up 5 bases and J gave up 5 bases; unmatched junction bases: 5. Germline CDR1 reads SEHNR; CDR2 reads FQNEAQ (reference sequence). The length of the CDR3 is 14 residues.

CDR3 DNA sequence: TGTGCCAGCAGCTTGGCGTTGGCAGGGCTGGATGAAGCTTTCTTT. This encodes CASSLALAGLDEAFF. The rearrangement links TRBV5-5 to TRBJ1-1; possibly TRBD1 for D (5 bases). The V gene lost 0 bases and the J gene lost 7 bases, with 16 bases spanning the gap. Germline V gene sequence: CDR1 SGHKS, CDR2 YYEKEE (reference sequence). CDR3 size: 15 residues.

This clone was seen only a few times. The genes are TRBV6-4 and TRBJ1-2; D call uncertain. Germline CDR1 MRHNA, CDR2 SNTAGT. Between the trimmed V and J ends, which lost 3 bases and 2 bases, there was a span of 10 bases. This CDR3 has 14 residues. The CDR3, as DNA: TGTGCCAGCAGTGATGGGATTCGGAACTATGGCTACACCTTC. Amino acid sequence: CASSDGIRNYGYTF.

The rearrangement joins TRBV7-2 to TRBJ2-5, with 10 bases lining up with TRBD2. The junction had 4 bases not matched to a gene; V was cut back by 8 bases and J by 4 bases. Germline-derived CDR1 and CDR2 are SGHTA and FQGNSA. The CDR3 contains 13 residues. The CDR3 sequence is CASLAGGGETQYF. CDR3 bases: TGTGCCAGCTTAGCGGGAGGCGGAGAGACCCAGTACTTC.